The present T cell receptor beta chain was sequenced within a study of tumor-infiltrating lymphocytes in localized non-small cell lung cancer. Study summary: The cohort mixed smokers and never-smokers, several histologies, and some post-neoadjuvant-chemotherapy samples. Tumor tissue and non-adjacent uninvolved lung came from each patient.

Study outcomes and limitations: Immunotypes IM1 and IM2 had similar TCR-derived T-cell fractions. Not all patients were TCR sequenced, owing to tissue quantity.

Germline CDR1 SGHDT, CDR2 YYEEEE. V was pared by 2 bases and J by 3 bases, with 6 bases of the junction left unmatched. The CDR3 sequence is 17 residues long. Generated by immunoSEQ multiplex PCR, the TCRdb table keeps only in-frame clones and is missing some. The sample includes fewer than 2,000 clones, around 37% of them seen just once. On this clone itself: Its antigen remains unidentified.

This clonotype originated in a human donor with non-small cell lung cancer. This chain links TRBV5-6 with TRBJ2-3, with 13 bases aligning to TRBD2. The sample was uninvolved lung tissue not adjacent to the tumor. CDR3 sequence reads: CASSFLLAGGPTDTQYF. The CDR3 DNA is TGTGCCAGCAGCTTCTTACTAGCGGGAGGGCCAACAGATACGCAGTATTTT. The whole variable domain, remainder taken from reference TRBV5-6 and TRBJ2-3, is DAGVTQSPTHLIKTRGQQVTLRCSPKSGHDTVSWYQQALGQGPQFIFQYYEEEERQRGNFPDRFSGHQFPNYSSELNVNALLLGDSALYLCASSFLLAGGPTDTQYFGPGTRLTVL.